The 28 T cell receptor beta chains listed next were all sequenced from one sample in a study of tumor and adjacent non-tumor tissue in lung cancer. Three rounds of nested PCR, following a modified ARM-PCR protocol, produced the TCRbeta library. TCRdb itself ran the multiplex PCR reads through MiXCR, one entry per CDR3 protein. The table lists about 75,000 distinct CDR3 sequences, under 80% of them singletons, with roughly 12% in the top ten. No cell sorting was done before RNA was extracted from the tissue. The sequenced material came from lung tumor tissue. The source is a woman in her 50s with non-small cell lung cancer.

As regards this clonotype: At one boundary the junction diverges from the germline segment, which might be a read error. The gene calls are TRBV6-1 and TRBJ2-6; D may be TRBD1 (6 bases). CDR3 length: 17 amino acids. Looked up from germline, CDR1 is MNHNS and CDR2 is SASEGT. The CDR3 loop reads CASIEVEGGVVANVLTF. DNA for the CDR3: TGTGCCAGCATTGAAGTGGAAGGGGGTGTTGTGGCCAACGTCCTGACTTTC.

This clonotype was observed a handful of times. A much larger clone differs from this one at a single base, so this may be a read error. This chain links TRBV20-1 with TRBJ2-7; 9 positions agree with TRBD2. CDR3 size: 16 residues. Germline-derived CDR1 and CDR2 are DFQATT and SNEGSKA (reference sequence). Written as DNA, the CDR3 is TGCAGTACTAGAGAATTTTTCCTAGCGGGGCCCTACGAGCAGTACTTC. Translated, it gives CSTREFFLAGPYEQYF.

As to this clonotype: The junction does not match germline at one end; this may be a read error. J is TRBJ2-6 and V is TRBV5-6; 8 bases line up with TRBD2. CDR1 is SGHDT and CDR2 is YYEEEE in the germline V gene. This CDR3 spans 18 amino acids. CDR3 DNA: TGTGCCAGCGGCTTGTTGTCAGCGGGAGTGGGTGGGGCCAACGTCCTGACTTTC. Translation gives CASGLLSAGVGGANVLTF.

This clonotype was found once. The germline gene is not matched at one end of the junction; a read error may be the cause. The chain has TRBV10-3 and TRBJ2-1, with D possibly called TRBD1 or TRBD2 (5 bases each). This CDR3 has 16 amino acids. Per the germline V gene, CDR1 is ENHRY and CDR2 is SYGVKD. The CDR3 nucleotides read TGTGTCATCAGTGAGTCTTGGGACCCCAGCTACAATGAGCAGTTCTTC. Its protein product is CVISESWDPSYNEQFF.

This chain uses TRBV19 with TRBJ1-2, with 7 bases matching TRBD1. From germline, CDR1 is LNHDA and CDR2 SQIVND (reference sequence). The CDR3 covers 14 residues. The junction had 5 bases not matched to a gene; V was cut back by 5 bases and J by 2 bases. The CDR3 is CASSPDRINYGYTF. In nucleotides, the CDR3 is TGTGCCAGTAGTCCGGACAGGATCAACTATGGCTACACCTTC. Filled out from reference TRBV19 and TRBJ1-2, the complete variable domain reads DGGITQSPKYLFRKEGQNVTLSCEQNLNHDAMYWYRQDPGQGLRLIYYSQIVNDFQKGDIAEGYSVSREKKESFPLTVTSAQKNPTAFYLCASSPDRINYGYTFGSGTRLTVV.

V usage is TRBV20-1 and J usage is TRBJ1-2; 7 bases align to TRBD1. Germline V gene lookup returns CDR1 DFQATT and CDR2 SNEGSKA (reference sequence). CDR3 length: 15 residues. The J segment lost 3 bases and the V segment lost 4 bases, leaving 11 bases of the junction unmatched. CDR3: CSANRGQGVDYGYTF. CDR3 in DNA: TGCAGTGCTAACCGCGGGCAGGGGGTCGACTATGGCTACACCTTC.

This clonotype was seen a single time. A read error may be the cause here, since a much bigger clone is one base away. CDR3 in DNA: TGTGCCAGCAGTCCCGGGGACTCACAGGGGAGGGTGCAGTTCTTC. Its protein is CASSPGDSQGRVQFF. The chain uses TRBV28 and TRBJ2-1; tentatively, D is TRBD1 or TRBD2 (7 bases each). Germline CDR1 is MDHEN and CDR2 is SYDVKM. The CDR3 spans 15 residues. Trimming stripped 5 bases from V and 12 bases from J, with 23 bases between.

This clonotype was recorded a few times. The chain uses TRBV20-1 and TRBJ2-5; D not resolved. V lost 5 bases and J lost 5, with 15 bases in between. There are 13 residues in the CDR3. In germline, CDR1 is DFQATT, CDR2 SNEGSKA (reference sequence). CDR3 bases: TGCAGTGCTGCCCGACCCAGTGGGGAGACCCAGTACTTC. This encodes CSAARPSGETQYF.

The rearrangement links TRBV6-2 or TRBV6-3 to TRBJ2-3; tentatively, D is TRBD2 (5 bases). V gave up 4 bases and J gave up 11 bases, with 22 bases separating them. This CDR3 has 15 residues. Germline V gene sequence: CDR1 MNHEY, CDR2 SVGEGT. The DNA for the CDR3 is TGTGCCAGCAGTTTTACACCGGTGGGAGAAAATATGCAGTATTTT. Amino acid sequence: CASSFTPVGENMQYF.

By share of the sample, this clonotype is medium-sized. V gene TRBV11-2 combines with J gene TRBJ2-2; D ambiguous. Trimming cost V 6 bases and J 3 bases, with 11 bases left between them. Looked up from germline, CDR1 is SGHAT and CDR2 is FQNNGV. CDR3 length: 14 amino acids. This CDR3 is CASSLGRDTGELFF. The CDR3 DNA reads TGTGCCAGCAGTCTTGGTAGGGACACCGGGGAGCTGTTTTTT.

Ten or more counts support this clonotype. CDR3 nucleotides: TGTGCCAGCGCGACCGAAGGGACAGGGTTAACTGAAGCTTTCTTT. Its protein product is CASATEGTGLTEAFF. The chain has TRBV28 and TRBJ1-1, with 9 bases identical to TRBD1. CDR3 length: 15 residues. J gave up 5 bases and V 8 bases, and 12 bases lay outside the gene matches. Germline V gene data show CDR1 as MDHEN and CDR2 as SYDVKM.

The chain combines TRBV12-3 or TRBV12-4 with TRBJ2-5; D assignment may be TRBD1 or TRBD2 (5 bases each). The CDR3 sequence is 14 residues long. Deletions cut 6 bases from V and 8 bases from J, with 19 bases between. CDR3 in amino acids: CASSLSGTHDTQYF. CDR3 DNA sequence: TGTGCCAGCAGCCTATCCGGGACCCATGATACCCAGTACTTC.

This clonotype was recorded at least ten times. CDR3 sequence reads: CASSLSGGASDTQYF. The CDR3 DNA reads as TGTGCCAGCAGCTTATCTGGCGGGGCCTCGGATACGCAGTATTTT. V gene TRBV7-8 combines with J gene TRBJ2-3, with D perhaps matching TRBD2 (6 bases). The V gene's germline CDR1 is SGHVS and CDR2 FQNEAQ. The CDR3 length is 15 residues. V lost 2 bases and J 6 bases, leaving 15 bases between the germline ends.

To note about this clonotype: Likely a read error: the CDR3 ends without its conserved phenylalanine or tryptophan. The chain joins TRBV11-2 to TRBJ2-1; 7 bases match TRBD2. With V trimmed by 11 bases and J by 13 bases, 17 bases remained unmatched. Germline V gene lookup returns CDR1 SGHAT and CDR2 FQNNGV. The CDR3 is 13 residues long. The chain's CDR3 is CAEGEGGPREQFI. CDR3 nucleotides: TGTGCCGAAGGGGAGGGAGGGCCACGCGAACAGTTCATC.

Worth noting for this clonotype: The germline gene is not matched at one end of the junction; a read error may be the cause. The rearrangement uses TRBV12-3 or TRBV12-4 and TRBJ1-3, with TRBD1 matching over 7 bases. This CDR3 spans 14 amino acids. The CDR3: CASSLSDREDTIYF. DNA for the CDR3: TGTGCCAGTAGTTTATCCGACAGGGAAGACACCATATATTTT.

In regard to this clonotype: The CDR3 ends on some other residue instead of the conserved phenylalanine or tryptophan, so this is likely a read error. The chain combines TRBV5-4 with TRBJ2-5; D unresolved. Germline V CDR1 and CDR2: SGHNT, YYREEE (reference sequence). Trimming removed 3 bases from V and 2 bases from J, with 11 bases in between. The CDR3 runs 14 residues. The CDR3 DNA reads as TGTGCCAGCAGCTCAACGGCTACTCAAGAGACCCAGTACCTC. This sequence encodes CASSSTATQETQYL.

A word on this clonotype: A read error is possible here, since a much larger clone lies one base away. The chain has TRBV7-9 and TRBJ2-1, with 9 bases matching TRBD2. The CDR3 consists of 17 residues. Germline lookup yields CDR1 SEHNR and CDR2 FQNEAQ (reference sequence). Here the CDR3 reads CAISLSPGAGGLDEQFF. The CDR3 DNA reads as TGTGCCATCAGCTTATCTCCAGGCGCGGGAGGGCTGGATGAGCAGTTCTTC.

Notes on this clonotype: Being one base from a much bigger clone, this may be a read error. The chain has TRBV11-2 and TRBJ2-7; 7 bases line up with TRBD1. The germline gives CDR1 SGHAT, CDR2 FQNNGV. This CDR3 comprises 15 residues. In DNA, the CDR3 is TGTGCCTGCAGCTTAAGGGGTGACAGGGCAAGCGAGCAGTACTTC. Protein: CACSLRGDRASEQYF.

This rearrangement joins TRBV20-1 to TRBJ2-7, with D maybe TRBD2 (8 bases). Germline CDR1 reads DFQATT; CDR2 reads SNEGSKA (reference sequence). The CDR3 loop spans 16 amino acids. V lost 6 bases and J lost 5, with 26 bases in between. The CDR3 nucleotides are TGCAGTGCCCCAGACAGGGCTCGGAGTAGCGGGAACGAGCAGTACTTC. It is translated as CSAPDRARSSGNEQYF.

The rearrangement uses TRBV10-3 and TRBJ1-4; a weak D match, TRBD1 (6 bases). V was pared by 2 bases and J by 5 bases, with 9 bases between. The CDR3 is made up of 14 amino acids. From germline, CDR1 is ENHRY and CDR2 SYGVKD. The DNA for the CDR3 is TGTGCCATCAGTGAGAAGGGGACAAATGAAAAACTGTTTTTT. Translating it yields CAISEKGTNEKLFF.

The chain combines TRBV4-1 with TRBJ2-7; the match to TRBD2 covers 10 bases. Germline assignment: CDR1 MGHRA and CDR2 YSYEKL. V shed 0 bases and J 5 bases; nucleotides not matched to a gene: 7. The CDR3 covers 16 residues. The CDR3 DNA sequence: TGCGCCAGCAGCCAAGAAGTGTCCCTAGCGGGAGACGAGCAGTACTTC. Amino acids: CASSQEVSLAGDEQYF.

This clonotype came up many times. This sequence joins TRBV29-1 and TRBJ1-1; D is perhaps TRBD1 (5 bases). V gave up 3 bases and J gave up 4 bases, with 9 bases separating them. This CDR3 contains 12 residues. Germline loops: CDR1 SQVTM, CDR2 ANQGSEA. Here the CDR3 DNA reads TGCAGCGTTGACAAGGGACGCACTGAAGCTTTCTTT. This encodes CSVDKGRTEAFF.

As to this clonotype: Relative to the germline gene, one junction end is altered; a read error may explain this. CDR3 nucleotide sequence: TGCGCCAGCGGCCAAACGGGGCAGGCGAATCAGCCCCAGCATTTT. Protein sequence: CASGQTGQANQPQHF. This chain links TRBV4-1 with TRBJ1-5; D is perhaps TRBD1 (5 bases). The germline V gene has CDR1 MGHRA and CDR2 YSYEKL. The CDR3 is 15 residues long.

In regard to this clonotype: Since the CDR3 does not end with the conserved phenylalanine or tryptophan, this likely comes from a read error. The chain links TRBV6-2 or TRBV6-3 to TRBJ2-1; TRBD2 matches at 8 bases. J was trimmed by 4 bases and V by 2 bases; bases with no gene match: 7. This CDR3 contains 16 residues. From germline, CDR1 is MNHEY and CDR2 SVGEGT. This CDR3 reads CASSYGREVSYNEQFL. For the CDR3, the DNA is TGTGCCAGCAGTTACGGGCGGGAGGTGTCGTACAATGAGCAGTTCCTC.

On this clonotype itself: An end of the junction differs from the germline gene, which may be a read error. The CDR3 spells CANSLVGGSYNEQLF. CDR3 nucleotide sequence: TGTGCCAACAGCTTAGTGGGCGGCTCCTACAATGAGCAGCTCTTC. The genes are TRBV11-3 and TRBJ2-1; D is undetermined. The CDR3 length is 15 residues. Germline CDR1 SGHNT, CDR2 YENEEA.

About this clonotype itself: An end of the junction differs from the germline gene, which may be a read error. The V call is TRBV5-1, the J call TRBJ2-3; 9 nucleotides agree with TRBD2. The CDR3 length is 16 residues. Looked up from germline, CDR1 is SGHRS and CDR2 is YFSETQ. CDR3 region: CASSLGLARGTDMQYF. The CDR3 DNA reads as TGCGCCAGCAGCTTAGGACTAGCGAGAGGCACAGATATGCAGTATTTT.

The rearrangement joins TRBV29-1 to TRBJ2-2; 7 bases match TRBD2. There are 14 residues in the CDR3. CDR1 is SQVTM, CDR2 ANQGSEA, per germline. V was clipped by 4 bases and J by 2 bases; unmatched bases: 4. Here the CDR3 reads CSVGGLINTGELFF. The DNA for the CDR3 is TGCAGCGTTGGGGGACTAATAAACACCGGGGAGCTGTTTTTT.

This clonotype was counted a single time. Lacking the conserved final phenylalanine or tryptophan, this CDR3 likely reflects a read error. V and J are TRBV20-1 and TRBJ1-1, with 7 nucleotides matching TRBD1. This CDR3 region has 14 residues. CDR1 DFQATT and CDR2 SNEGSKA come from the germline V gene (reference sequence). V gave up 7 bases and J gave up 4 bases; unmatched junction bases: 12. The CDR3 DNA reads as TGCAGTGTCACCCAGGGGGAGGTCGTCACTGAAGCTTTCTCT. Its protein product is CSVTQGEVVTEAFS.